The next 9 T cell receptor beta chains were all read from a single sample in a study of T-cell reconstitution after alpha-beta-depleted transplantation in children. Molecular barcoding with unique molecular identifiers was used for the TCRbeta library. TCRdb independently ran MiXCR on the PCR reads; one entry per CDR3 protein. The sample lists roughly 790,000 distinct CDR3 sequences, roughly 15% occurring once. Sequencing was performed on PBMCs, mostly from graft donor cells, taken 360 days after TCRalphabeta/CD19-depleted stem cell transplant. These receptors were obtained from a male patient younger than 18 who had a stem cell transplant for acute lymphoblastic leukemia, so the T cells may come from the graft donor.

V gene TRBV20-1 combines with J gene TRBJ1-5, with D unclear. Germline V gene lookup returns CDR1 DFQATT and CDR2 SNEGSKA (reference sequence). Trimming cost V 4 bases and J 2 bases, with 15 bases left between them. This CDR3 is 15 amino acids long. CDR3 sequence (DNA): TGCAGTGCTACAGAGTGGGCCTGGGGCAATCAGCCCCAGCATTTT. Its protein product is CSATEWAWGNQPQHF.

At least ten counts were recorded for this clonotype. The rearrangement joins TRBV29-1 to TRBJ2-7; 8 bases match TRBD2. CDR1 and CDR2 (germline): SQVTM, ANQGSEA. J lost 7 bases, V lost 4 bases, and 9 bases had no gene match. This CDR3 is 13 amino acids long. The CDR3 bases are TGCAGCGTTGGGCCTAGCGGGTACGGGGAGCAGTACTTC. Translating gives CSVGPSGYGEQYF.

The CDR3 reads CASRKAGAYNEQFF. The CDR3 DNA sequence: TGTGCCAGCAGGAAAGCGGGGGCCTACAATGAGCAGTTCTTC. The chain has TRBV2 and TRBJ2-1, with TRBD2 identical over 8 bases. Germline V gene data show CDR1 as SNHLY and CDR2 as FYNNEI. This CDR3 is 14 amino acids long. V was pared by 6 bases and J by 2 bases, with 3 bases of the junction left unmatched.

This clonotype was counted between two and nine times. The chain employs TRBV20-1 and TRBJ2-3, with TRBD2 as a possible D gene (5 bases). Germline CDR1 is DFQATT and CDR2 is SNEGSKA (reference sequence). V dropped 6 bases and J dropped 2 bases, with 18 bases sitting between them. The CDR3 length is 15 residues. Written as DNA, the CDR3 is TGCAGTGCAGAAATCCTTAGCGCCTACACAGATACGCAGTATTTT. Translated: CSAEILSAYTDTQYF.

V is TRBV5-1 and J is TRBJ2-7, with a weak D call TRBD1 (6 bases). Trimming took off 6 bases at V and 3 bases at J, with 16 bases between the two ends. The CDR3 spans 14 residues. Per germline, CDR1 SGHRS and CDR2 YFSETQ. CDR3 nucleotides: TGCGCCAGCACATCTCCGGGACATATCTACGAGCAGTACTTC. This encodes CASTSPGHIYEQYF.

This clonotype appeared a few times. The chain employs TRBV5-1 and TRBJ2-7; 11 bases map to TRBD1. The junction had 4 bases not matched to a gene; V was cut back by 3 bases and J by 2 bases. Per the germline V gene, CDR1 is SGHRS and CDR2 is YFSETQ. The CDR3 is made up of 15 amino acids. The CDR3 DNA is TGCGCCAGCAGCTCGGAGGGACAGGGGGCCTACGAGCAGTACTTC. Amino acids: CASSSEGQGAYEQYF.

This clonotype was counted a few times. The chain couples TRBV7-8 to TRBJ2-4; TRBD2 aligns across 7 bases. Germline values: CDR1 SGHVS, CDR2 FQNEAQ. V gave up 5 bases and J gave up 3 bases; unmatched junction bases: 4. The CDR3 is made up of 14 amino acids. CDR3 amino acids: CASSRREGKNIQYF. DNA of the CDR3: TGTGCCAGCAGCCGCAGGGAGGGCAAAAACATTCAGTACTTC.

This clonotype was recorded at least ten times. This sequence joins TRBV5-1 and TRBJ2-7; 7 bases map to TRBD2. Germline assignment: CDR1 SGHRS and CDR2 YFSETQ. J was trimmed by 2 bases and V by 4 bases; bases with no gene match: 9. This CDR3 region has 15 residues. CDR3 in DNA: TGCGCCAGCAGCGACCGGGAGGCCCTGACCTACGAGCAGTACTTC. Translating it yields CASSDREALTYEQYF.

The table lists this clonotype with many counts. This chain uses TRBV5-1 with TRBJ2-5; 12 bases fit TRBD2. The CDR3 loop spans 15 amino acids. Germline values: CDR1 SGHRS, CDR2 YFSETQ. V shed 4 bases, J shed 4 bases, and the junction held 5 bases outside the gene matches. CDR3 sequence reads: CASSPRLAGVETQYF. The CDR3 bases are TGCGCCAGCAGCCCCCGACTAGCGGGAGTAGAGACCCAGTACTTC.